This T cell receptor (beta chain) was obtained from a study of Ad26.COV2.S vaccination and SARS-CoV-2 variants. Study background: Ad26.COV2.S shots went into the muscle once or twice, 56 days apart. Overall study results and limits: Vaccine recipients showed a spike-specific TCR breadth that was higher than in placebo recipients.

Sequencing used immunoSEQ multiplex PCR; TCRdb keeps in-frame clones, though not all of them. The data show over 300,000 clones, approximately 83% seen once. Treatment noted: over 15 received Ad26.COV2.S at low or high dose, single or two shots; about 5 received placebo; per-sample allocation not given. Sampling was performed 63 days after the first vaccine or placebo injection. Comments on this clone: As yet, its antigen is unknown.

The CDR3 is made up of 12 amino acids. Trimming took off 6 bases at V and 4 bases at J, with 9 bases between the two ends. Germline CDR1 MNHEY, CDR2 SMNVEV (reference sequence). This chain links TRBV27 with TRBJ1-2; no reliable D call. The clonotype was recovered from a person aged 18-60 years who received the Ad26.COV2.S COVID-19 vaccine or a placebo. The sample here was peripheral blood, taken in a trial of Ad26.COV2.S vaccine versus placebo. The CDR3 sequence is CASSSPPYGYTF. The CDR3 coding sequence is TGTGCCAGCAGCAGCCCCCCCTATGGCTACACCTTC.